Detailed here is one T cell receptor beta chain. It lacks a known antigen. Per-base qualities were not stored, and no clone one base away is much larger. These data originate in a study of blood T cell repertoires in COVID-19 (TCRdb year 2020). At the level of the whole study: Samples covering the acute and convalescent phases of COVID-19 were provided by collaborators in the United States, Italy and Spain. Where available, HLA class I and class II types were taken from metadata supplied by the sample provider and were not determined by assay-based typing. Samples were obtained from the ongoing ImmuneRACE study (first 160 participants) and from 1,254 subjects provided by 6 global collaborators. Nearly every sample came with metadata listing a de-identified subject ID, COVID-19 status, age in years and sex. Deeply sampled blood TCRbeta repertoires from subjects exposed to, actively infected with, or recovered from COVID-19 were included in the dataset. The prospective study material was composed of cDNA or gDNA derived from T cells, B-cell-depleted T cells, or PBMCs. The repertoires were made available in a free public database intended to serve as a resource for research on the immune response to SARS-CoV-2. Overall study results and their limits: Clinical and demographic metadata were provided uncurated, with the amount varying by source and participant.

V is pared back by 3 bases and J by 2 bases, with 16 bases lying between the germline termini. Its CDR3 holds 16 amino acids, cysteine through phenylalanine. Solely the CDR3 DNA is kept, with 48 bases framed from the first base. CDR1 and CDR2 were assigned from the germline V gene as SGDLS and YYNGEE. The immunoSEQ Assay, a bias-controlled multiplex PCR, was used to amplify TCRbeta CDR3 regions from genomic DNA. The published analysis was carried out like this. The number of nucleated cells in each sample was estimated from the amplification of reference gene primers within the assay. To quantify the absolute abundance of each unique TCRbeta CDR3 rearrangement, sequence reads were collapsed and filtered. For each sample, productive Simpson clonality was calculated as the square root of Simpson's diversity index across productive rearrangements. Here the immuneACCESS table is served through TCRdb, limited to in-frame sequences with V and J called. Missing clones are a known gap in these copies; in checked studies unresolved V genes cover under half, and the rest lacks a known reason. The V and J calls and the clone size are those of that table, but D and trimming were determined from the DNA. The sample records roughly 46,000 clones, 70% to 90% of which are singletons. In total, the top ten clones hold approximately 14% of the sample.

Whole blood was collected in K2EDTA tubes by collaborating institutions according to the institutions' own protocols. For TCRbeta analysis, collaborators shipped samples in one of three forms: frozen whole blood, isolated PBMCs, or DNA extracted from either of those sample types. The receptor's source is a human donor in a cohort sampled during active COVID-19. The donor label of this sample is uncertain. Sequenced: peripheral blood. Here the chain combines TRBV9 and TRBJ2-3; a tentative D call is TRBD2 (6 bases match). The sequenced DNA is TGTGCCAGCAGCGAGGGAGTAGCGGATGACACAGATACGCAGTATTTT. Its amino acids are CASSEGVADDTDTQYF.